Listed here are 18 T cell receptor beta chains from one sample, sequenced in a study of a mutant IDH1 vaccine in newly diagnosed glioma. Libraries were prepared by immunoSEQ multiplex PCR; TCRdb keeps only in-frame clonotypes and omits some of them. The sample shows some 50,000 clones, less than 70% of them seen only once. For these TCRs, the target antigens are not known. Documented time point: week 47, end of study. Alongside topical imiquimod, each dose of vaccine comprised 300 ug of mutant IDH1 20-mer peptide. The sequencing used peripheral blood mononuclear cells (PBMCs), collected from a glioma patient whose treatment included an IDH1 peptide vaccine. These receptors came from a man between 35 and 55 years old with glioma. Some clones in this sample may be carry-over from other donors' samples.

The genes are TRBV29-1 and TRBJ1-1; D call uncertain. The CDR3 sequence is 12 residues long. Germline loops: CDR1 SQVTM, CDR2 ANQGSEA. Trimming pared 4 bases from V and 1 base from J, leaving 7 bases between. The CDR3 here is CSVGLENTEAFF. CDR3 DNA: TGCAGCGTTGGATTGGAGAACACTGAAGCTTTCTTT.

This clone was found a few times. This sequence joins TRBV5-1 and TRBJ2-3; the match to TRBD1 covers 11 bases. Germline trimming cut 4 bases from V and 2 bases from J; bases unmatched to any gene: 3. This CDR3 has 15 amino acids. From germline, CDR1 is SGHRS and CDR2 YFSETQ. CDR3 coding DNA: TGCGCCAGCAGCGCGGACAGGGGGCCCACAGATACGCAGTATTTT. Its translation is CASSADRGPTDTQYF.

The rearrangement uses TRBV9 and TRBJ1-2; D might be TRBD1 (5 bases). The CDR3 has 12 residues. V was clipped by 6 bases and J by 1 base, with 7 bases between them. CDR1 and CDR2 (germline): SGDLS, YYNGEE. The CDR3 coding sequence is TGTGCCAGCAAGGGGAATAACTATGGCTACACCTTC. As protein: CASKGNNYGYTF.

This clone was detected a few times. The chain joins TRBV5-1 to TRBJ1-1, with D possibly TRBD1 on 6 matching bases. V was cut by 4 bases and J by 1 base, with 11 bases left in between. This CDR3 spans 14 amino acids. The germline V gene has CDR1 SGHRS and CDR2 YFSETQ. CDR3 loop: CASSNGQPNTEAFF. The CDR3 coding sequence is TGCGCCAGCAGCAACGGACAGCCGAACACTGAAGCTTTCTTT.

The rearrangement uses TRBV11-2 and TRBJ1-2, with D possibly being TRBD1 (5 bases). The CDR3 sequence is 13 residues long. CDR1 is SGHAT, CDR2 FQNNGV, per germline. Trimming took 5 bases from V and 7 from J, leaving 14 bases between them. The CDR3 DNA reads as TGTGCCAGCAGCCACTCTGGGACGGGTGGCTACACCTTC. Translated, it gives CASSHSGTGGYTF. The whole variable domain, remainder taken from reference TRBV11-2 and TRBJ1-2, is EAGVAQSPRYKIIEKRQSVAFWCNPISGHATLYWYQQILGQGPKLLIQFQNNGVVDDSQLPKDRFSAERLKGVDSTLKIQPAKLEDSAVYLCASSHSGTGGYTFGSGTRLTVV.

The chain has TRBV7-2 and TRBJ2-3, with TRBD2 matching 9 bases. Per germline, CDR1 SGHTA and CDR2 FQGNSA. J lost 2 bases, V lost 5 bases, and 8 bases had no gene match. This CDR3 spans 16 amino acids. The CDR3 DNA follows: TGTGCCAGCAGCCCGGAGGGACTAGCCGCCACAGATACGCAGTATTTT. Translating it yields CASSPEGLAATDTQYF.

The chain links TRBV27 to TRBJ1-6; TRBD1 is a possible D gene (6 bases). The CDR3 has 12 residues. Germline V CDR1 and CDR2: MNHEY, SMNVEV (reference sequence). V shed 6 bases and J shed 10 bases, with 10 bases lying between them. CDR3 bases: TGTGCCAGCAGGGGCGGGGGCTCACCCCTCCACTTT. This codes for CASRGGGSPLHF.

The chain couples TRBV6-5 to TRBJ2-7, with 10 bases identical to TRBD2. Unmatched junction bases numbered 5, after V lost 0 bases and J lost 3 bases. The V gene's germline CDR1 is MNHEY and CDR2 SVGAGI. The CDR3 covers 16 residues. In nucleotides, the CDR3 is TGTGCCAGCAGTTACTCGTTCCCTAGCGGGGGCTACGAGCAGTACTTC. Translated, it gives CASSYSFPSGGYEQYF.

The V and J genes are TRBV5-4 and TRBJ1-2, with 8 bases fitting TRBD1. Germline CDR1 is SGHNT and CDR2 is YYREEE (reference sequence). This CDR3 contains 15 residues. V lost 1 base and J lost 8; bases outside the gene matches: 10. CDR3 DNA sequence: TGTGCCAGCAGCTTGTACCAGGGGGCGCCGAAAGGCTACACCTTC. Protein product: CASSLYQGAPKGYTF.

The chain recombines TRBV5-1 with TRBJ2-4, with 10 nucleotides matching TRBD1. The CDR3 contains 15 residues. V was clipped by 5 bases and J by 6 bases; unmatched bases: 8. Germline V gene lookup returns CDR1 SGHRS and CDR2 YFSETQ. The DNA of the CDR3 is TGCGCCAGCAGTCATACCGGGACAGGGGTAAACATTCAGTACTTC. Translating it yields CASSHTGTGVNIQYF.

This clone has only a few counts. The chain joins TRBV13 to TRBJ1-6; D is unclear. The CDR3 totals 13 residues. With 1 base removed from V and 6 bases from J, the gap between germline ends came to 4 bases. The germline CDR1 and CDR2 sequences are PRHDT and FYEKMQ (reference sequence). The CDR3 loop is CASSLARNSPLHF. The CDR3 DNA reads TGTGCCAGCAGCTTAGCCCGTAATTCACCCCTCCACTTT. The full variable domain, its missing parts supplied by reference TRBV13 and TRBJ1-6, is AAGVIQSPRHLIKEKRETATLKCYPIPRHDTVYWYQQGPGQDPQFLISFYEKMQSDKGSIPDRFSAQQFSDYHSELNMSSLELGDSALYFCASSLARNSPLHFGNGTRLTVT.

This rearrangement joins TRBV6-6 to TRBJ1-1; TRBD1 aligns across 7 bases. CDR3 length: 14 amino acids. In germline, CDR1 is MNHNY, CDR2 SVGAGI (reference sequence). The trim removed 6 bases at V and 1 base at J, leaving 5 bases unmatched. The CDR3 reads CASRTGPENTEAFF. The CDR3 nucleotides are TGTGCCAGCAGGACAGGGCCGGAGAACACTGAAGCTTTCTTT.

The chain recombines TRBV4-1 with TRBJ1-5, with 12 bases identical to TRBD1. The length of the CDR3 is 18 residues. Germline loops: CDR1 MGHRA, CDR2 YSYEKL. V shed 3 bases and J 3 bases; nucleotides not matched to a gene: 9. The CDR3 here is CASSHPTGTGGSNQPQHF. The CDR3 DNA is TGCGCCAGCAGCCACCCTACCGGGACAGGGGGCTCCAATCAGCCCCAGCATTTT.

This clone was counted between two and nine times. V and J are TRBV10-2 and TRBJ2-2; D uncertain. Deletions cut 10 bases from V and 4 bases from J, with 7 bases between. Per germline, CDR1 WSHSY and CDR2 SAAADI. CDR3 length: 11 residues. Here the CDR3 DNA reads TGCGCCACCCAGACCACCGGGGAGCTGTTTTTT. Its protein is CATQTTGELFF.

This clone showed up just a few times. CDR3 loop: CASSSGLTQYF. DNA of the CDR3: TGCGCCAGCAGCTCAGGACTGACGCAGTATTTT. The V gene is TRBV5-1, the J gene TRBJ2-3; D may be TRBD2 (5 bases). Germline CDR1 and CDR2: SGHRS and YFSETQ. The length of the CDR3 is 11 residues. V lost 3 bases and J lost 9, with 8 bases in between.

This clone was counted only a few times. The rearrangement links TRBV9 to TRBJ2-1, with D perhaps matching TRBD1 or TRBD2 (7 bases each). Germline CDR1 reads SGDLS; CDR2 reads YYNGEE. The V and J ends lost 1 base and 7 bases respectively, with 15 bases between them. This CDR3 has 15 amino acids. DNA for the CDR3: TGTGCCAGCAGCGTAAGGGAGGGGACAGCTAATGAGCAGTTCTTC. As protein: CASSVREGTANEQFF.

The chain carries TRBV6-6 and TRBJ2-7; TRBD1 agrees at 11 bases. The germline V gene has CDR1 MNHNY and CDR2 SVGAGI (reference sequence). This CDR3 region has 14 residues. Trimming at V came to 4 bases and at J to 5 bases, leaving 4 bases not matched to a gene. The CDR3 is CASSSGTGGNEQYF. CDR3 DNA: TGTGCCAGCAGTTCCGGGACAGGGGGGAACGAGCAGTACTTC.

As concerns this clone: The CDR3 carries no conserved terminal phenylalanine or tryptophan, so it likely arises from a read error. It is unclear where the CDR3 begins or ends on the DNA, so no DNA is shown, and the CDR3 is as TCRdb lists it. The rearrangement joins TRBV5-8 to TRBJ1-1. From germline, CDR1 is SGHTS and CDR2 YDEGEE. The length of the CDR3 is 12 amino acids, counting both ends. CDR3 in amino acids: CASSPRPSGGLG.